These 2 T cell receptor beta chains came from one sample sequenced in a study of technical replicates of blood from a few donors (TCRdb year 2017). Libraries came from the immunoSEQ multiplex PCR assay. TCRdb mirrors the immuneACCESS table, restricted to in-frame sequences. Some clones are absent from its copies; in checked studies, under half trace to an unresolved V gene, and the reason for the others is unknown. For this sample there are around 71,000 clones; about nine tenths appear just once. 0.41% of the sample comes from the top ten. Source material: T cells isolated from PBMCs. The receptors derive from a human donor in good health.

The V and J genes are TRBV5-1 and TRBJ1-1; possibly TRBD1 for D (6 bases). The CDR3 spans 16 residues. The V end lost 4 bases, the J end lost 1 base, and 17 bases lay between the germline ends. The germline gives CDR1 SGHRS, CDR2 YFSETQ. The chain's CDR3 is CASSVRNPGQNTEAFF. Written as DNA, the CDR3 is TGCGCCAGCAGCGTAAGAAATCCGGGACAGAACACTGAAGCTTTCTTT. The variable domain in full, with the rest retrieved from reference TRBV5-1 and TRBJ1-1, is KAGVTQTPRYLIKTRGQQVTLSCSPISGHRSVSWYQQTPGQGLQFLFEYFSETQRNKGNFPGRFSGRQFSNSRSEMNVSTLELGDSALYLCASSVRNPGQNTEAFFGQGTRLTVV.

The rearrangement links TRBV9 to TRBJ2-1, with a possible D match to TRBD1 (5 bases). Trimming stripped 0 bases from V and 5 bases from J, with 9 bases between. Looked up from germline, CDR1 is SGDLS and CDR2 is YYNGEE. The CDR3 is 14 amino acids. The CDR3 reads CASSVGLGDNEQFF. For the CDR3, the DNA is TGTGCCAGCAGCGTAGGGCTAGGGGACAATGAGCAGTTCTTC. Drawing the rest from reference TRBV9 and TRBJ2-1, the complete variable domain is DSGVTQTPKHLITATGQRVTLRCSPRSGDLSVYWYQQSLDQGLQFLIQYYNGEERAKGNILERFSAQQFPDLHSELNLSSLELGDSALYFCASSVGLGDNEQFFGPGTRLTVL.